This TCR beta chain emerged from a study of T cells after yellow fever vaccination. TCRdb recomputed calls from the 5' RACE reads with MiXCR, one row per CDR3 protein. The repertoire consists of 350,000 or so distinct CDR3 sequences, with 8% to 9.5% occurring once and the leading ten covering approximately 18%. Many counts were recorded for this clonotype. Its specificity is unknown. This CDR3 is built from 14 residues. V was pared by 10 bases and J by 0 bases, with 5 bases of the junction left unmatched. Germline V gene data show CDR1 as ENHRY and CDR2 as SYGVKD. Study results and limitations: Post-booster reappearance was seen for most primary-vaccination clones (96% CD4, around 88% CD8).

The sequencing used PBMCs, collected roughly 47 days after the first yellow fever vaccination. This sequence was found in a man aged 18 to 35 who received the YFV17D yellow fever vaccine. The rearrangement uses TRBV10-3 and TRBJ2-2; 7 nucleotides line up with TRBD1. The CDR3 DNA sequence: TGTGCCACCATGGGACAGCCGAACACCGGGGAGCTGTTTTTT. Translated: CATMGQPNTGELFF.